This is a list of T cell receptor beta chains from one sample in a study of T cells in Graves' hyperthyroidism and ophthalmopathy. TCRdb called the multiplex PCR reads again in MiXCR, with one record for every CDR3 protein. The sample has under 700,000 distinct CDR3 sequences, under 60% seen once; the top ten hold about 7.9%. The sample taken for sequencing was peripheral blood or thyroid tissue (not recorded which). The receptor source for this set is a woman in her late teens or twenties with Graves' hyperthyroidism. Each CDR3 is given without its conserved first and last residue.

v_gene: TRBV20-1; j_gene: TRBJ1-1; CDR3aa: SAIAPMNTEAF
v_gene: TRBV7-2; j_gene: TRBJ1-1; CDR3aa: ASSPIFLSMRGFKNETF
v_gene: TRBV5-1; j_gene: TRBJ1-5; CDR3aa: ASRETVGSNQPQH
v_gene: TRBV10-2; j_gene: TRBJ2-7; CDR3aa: ASSLGTSGNYEQY
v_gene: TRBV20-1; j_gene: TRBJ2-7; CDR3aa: SASRGGYEQY
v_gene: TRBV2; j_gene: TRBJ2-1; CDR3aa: ASSELAGGEQF
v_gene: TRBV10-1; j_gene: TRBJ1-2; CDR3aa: ASSEPQGMGGYT
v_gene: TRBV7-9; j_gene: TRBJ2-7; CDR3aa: ASSTGTYEQY
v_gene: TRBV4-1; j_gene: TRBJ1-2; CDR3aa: ASSQGQGGDYGYT
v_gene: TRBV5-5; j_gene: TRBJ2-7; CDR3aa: ASSLGQLAGVPSYEQY
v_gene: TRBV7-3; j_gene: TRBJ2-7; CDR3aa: ASTDAVGGQDEQY
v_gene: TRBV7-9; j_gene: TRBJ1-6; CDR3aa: ASSSPKYVNSPLH
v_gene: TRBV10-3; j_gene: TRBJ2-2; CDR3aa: ATWRSSRATNTGELF
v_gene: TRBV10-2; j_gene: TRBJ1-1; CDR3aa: ASSDLQRSNTEAF
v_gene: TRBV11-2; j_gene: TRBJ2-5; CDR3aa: ASTPHRQSQETQY
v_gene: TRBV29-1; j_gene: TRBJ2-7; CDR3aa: SAYRSDSHEQY
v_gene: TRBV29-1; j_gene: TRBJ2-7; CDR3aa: SQGRLAAYEQY
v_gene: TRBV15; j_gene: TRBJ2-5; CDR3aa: ATSRATGGVGTQY
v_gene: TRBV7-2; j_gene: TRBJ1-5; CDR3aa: ASSQNRGSNQPQH
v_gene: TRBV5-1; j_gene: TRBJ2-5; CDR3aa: ASSKTSGETQY
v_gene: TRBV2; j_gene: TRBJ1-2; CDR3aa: ATSTGTVIYGYT
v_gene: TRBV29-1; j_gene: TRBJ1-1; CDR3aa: SAARQGSTEAF
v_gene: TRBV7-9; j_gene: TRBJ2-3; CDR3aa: ASSPGSGSTDTQY
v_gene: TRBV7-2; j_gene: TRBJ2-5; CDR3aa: ASSLYRDQETQY
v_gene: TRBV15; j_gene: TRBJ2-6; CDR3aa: ATSAHSSRTVSGANVLT
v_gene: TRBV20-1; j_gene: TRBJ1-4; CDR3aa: SAPRPSTNEKLF
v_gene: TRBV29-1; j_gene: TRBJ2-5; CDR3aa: SVDKGLSTGSQETQY
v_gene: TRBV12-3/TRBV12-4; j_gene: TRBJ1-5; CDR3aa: ASSPKTQGYQPQH
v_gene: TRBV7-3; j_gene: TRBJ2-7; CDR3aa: ASSYLAGVKDYEQY
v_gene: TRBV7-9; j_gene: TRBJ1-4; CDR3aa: ASTLLGANEKLF
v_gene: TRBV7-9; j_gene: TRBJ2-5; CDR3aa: ASSIRDRGRLVYQETQY
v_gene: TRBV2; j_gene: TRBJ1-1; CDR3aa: ASSLRRIWNAEAF
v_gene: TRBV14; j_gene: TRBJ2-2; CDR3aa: ASSQQGSTGELF
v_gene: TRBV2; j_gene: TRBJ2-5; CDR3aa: ASSADGETQY
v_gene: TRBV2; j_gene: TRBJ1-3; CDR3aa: ASSETPIGGNTIY
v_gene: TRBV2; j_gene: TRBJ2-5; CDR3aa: ASSSYRTGIETQY
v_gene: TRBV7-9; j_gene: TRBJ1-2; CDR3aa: ASSKAFGTGGSGYT
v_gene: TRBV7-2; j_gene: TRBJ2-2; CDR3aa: ASSQEGTGEANTGELF
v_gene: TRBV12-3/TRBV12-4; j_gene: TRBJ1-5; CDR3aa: ASSYYHASNQPQH
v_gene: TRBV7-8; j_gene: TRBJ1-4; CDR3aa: ASSSGQGGEKLF
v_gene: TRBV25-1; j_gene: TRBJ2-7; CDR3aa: ASSQMRLDGHEQY
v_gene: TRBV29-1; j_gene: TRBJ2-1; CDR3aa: SVGLAGVVNEQF
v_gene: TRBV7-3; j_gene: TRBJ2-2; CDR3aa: ASSLSSGGDPNRGGELF
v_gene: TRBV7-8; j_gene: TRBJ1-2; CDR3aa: ASSYTTGVSNYGYT